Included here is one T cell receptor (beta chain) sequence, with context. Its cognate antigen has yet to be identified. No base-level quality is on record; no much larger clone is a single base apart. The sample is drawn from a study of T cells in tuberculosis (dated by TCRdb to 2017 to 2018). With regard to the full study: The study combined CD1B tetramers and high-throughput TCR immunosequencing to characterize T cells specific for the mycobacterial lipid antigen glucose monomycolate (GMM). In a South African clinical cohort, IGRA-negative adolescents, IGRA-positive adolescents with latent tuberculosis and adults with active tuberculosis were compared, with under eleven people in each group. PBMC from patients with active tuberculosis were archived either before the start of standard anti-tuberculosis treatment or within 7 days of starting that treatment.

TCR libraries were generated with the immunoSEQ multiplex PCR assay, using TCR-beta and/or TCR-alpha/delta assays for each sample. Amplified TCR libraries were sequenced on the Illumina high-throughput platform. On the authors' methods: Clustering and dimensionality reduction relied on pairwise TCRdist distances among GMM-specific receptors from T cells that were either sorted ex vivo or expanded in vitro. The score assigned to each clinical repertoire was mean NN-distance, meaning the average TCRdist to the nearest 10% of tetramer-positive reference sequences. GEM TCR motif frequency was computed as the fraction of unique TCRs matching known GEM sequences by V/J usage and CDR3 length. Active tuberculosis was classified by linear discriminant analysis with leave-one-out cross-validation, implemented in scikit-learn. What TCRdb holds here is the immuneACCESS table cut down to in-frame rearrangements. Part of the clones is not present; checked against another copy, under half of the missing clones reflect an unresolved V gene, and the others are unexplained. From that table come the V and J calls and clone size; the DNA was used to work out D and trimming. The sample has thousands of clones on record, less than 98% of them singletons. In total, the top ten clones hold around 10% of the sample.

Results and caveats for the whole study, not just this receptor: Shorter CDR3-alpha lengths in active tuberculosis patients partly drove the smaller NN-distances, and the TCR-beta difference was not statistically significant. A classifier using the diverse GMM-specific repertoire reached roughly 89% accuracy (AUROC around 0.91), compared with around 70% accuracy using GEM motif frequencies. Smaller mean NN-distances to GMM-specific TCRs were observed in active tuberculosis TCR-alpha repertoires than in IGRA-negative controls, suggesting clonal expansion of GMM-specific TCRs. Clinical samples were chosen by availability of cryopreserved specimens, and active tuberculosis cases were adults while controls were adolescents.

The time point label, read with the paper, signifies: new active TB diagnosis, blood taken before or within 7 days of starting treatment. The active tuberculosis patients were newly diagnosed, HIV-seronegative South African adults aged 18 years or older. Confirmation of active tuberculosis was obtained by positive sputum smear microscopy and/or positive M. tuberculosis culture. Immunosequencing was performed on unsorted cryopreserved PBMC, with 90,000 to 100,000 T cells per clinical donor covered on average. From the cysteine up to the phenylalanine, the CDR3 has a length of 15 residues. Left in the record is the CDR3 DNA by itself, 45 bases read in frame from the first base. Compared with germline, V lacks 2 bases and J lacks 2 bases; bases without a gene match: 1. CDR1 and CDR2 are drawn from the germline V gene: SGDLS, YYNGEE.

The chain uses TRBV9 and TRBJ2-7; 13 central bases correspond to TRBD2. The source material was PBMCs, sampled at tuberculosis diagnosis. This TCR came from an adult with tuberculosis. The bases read TGTGCCAGCAGCGTTACTAGCGGGAGGGCCTACGAGCAGTACTTC. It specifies CASSVTSGRAYEQYF. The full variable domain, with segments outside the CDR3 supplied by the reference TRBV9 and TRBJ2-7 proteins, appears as DSGVTQTPKHLITATGQRVTLRCSPRSGDLSVYWYQQSLDQGLQFLIQYYNGEERAKGNILERFSAQQFPDLHSELNLSSLELGDSALYFCASSVTSGRAYEQYFGPGTRLTVT.